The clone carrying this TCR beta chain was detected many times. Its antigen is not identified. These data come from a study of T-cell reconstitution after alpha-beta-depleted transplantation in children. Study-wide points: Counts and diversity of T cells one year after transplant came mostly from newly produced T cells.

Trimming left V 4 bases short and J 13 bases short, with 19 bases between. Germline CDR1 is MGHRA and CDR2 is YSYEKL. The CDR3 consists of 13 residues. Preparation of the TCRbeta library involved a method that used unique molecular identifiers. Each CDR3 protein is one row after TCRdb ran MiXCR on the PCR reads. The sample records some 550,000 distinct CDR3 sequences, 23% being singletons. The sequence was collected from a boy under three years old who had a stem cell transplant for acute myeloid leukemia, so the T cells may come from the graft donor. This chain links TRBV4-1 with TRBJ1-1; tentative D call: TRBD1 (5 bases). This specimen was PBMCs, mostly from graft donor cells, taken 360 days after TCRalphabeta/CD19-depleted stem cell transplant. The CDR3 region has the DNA TGCGCCAGCAGCCCCAATCCCCCACGGGGGGTTTTCTTT. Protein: CASSPNPPRGVFF.